The clone carrying this T cell receptor (beta chain) was detected only a few times. The antigen is undetermined. TCR beta VDJ combinations and CDR3 sequences were profiled from genomic DNA. TCRdb analysed the reads with MiXCR anew, one entry per CDR3 protein. Of 150,000 to 200,000 distinct CDR3 sequences in the sample, under 55% were seen once. This sample is part of a study of CD8+CD57+ T cells in acquired aplastic anemia. On the study more broadly: Sorted CD4+ and CD8+ cells yielded roughly 3.2 ug of DNA on average.

Study-level findings and limits: Found in both controls and patients were around 30 CD8+ CDR3 sequences.

This CDR3 contains 11 residues. Trimming stripped 4 bases from V and 5 bases from J, with 6 bases between. The germline V gene has CDR1 SEHNR and CDR2 FQNEAQ (reference sequence). The sequenced sample consisted of sorted CD4+, CD8+, or CD8+CD57+ T cells (not recorded which) from PBMCs. This TCR was recovered from a human donor in good health. The rearrangement links TRBV7-9 to TRBJ2-7; D unclear. Here the CDR3 reads CASSSTHEQYF. Written as DNA, the CDR3 is TGTGCCAGCAGCTCCACTCACGAGCAGTACTTC.